A selection of T cell receptor beta chains follows, all from one sample in a study of long-term antiretroviral therapy in people with HIV. Assay used: immunoSEQ multiplex PCR; TCRdb lists only in-frame clones, some missing. The data contain 30,000 to 40,000 clones, roughly 80% of them singletons. Material: unsorted PBMCs, obtained 2 years after starting antiretroviral therapy. The origin of the receptors is a woman in her forties or fifties with HIV. The CDR3 runs from the conserved cysteine through the conserved F or W. D genes are given only for firm matches. Only some rows state a clone size, as once, few, many or a class for expanded clones.

j_call v_call d_call clone_size cdr3_nt cdr3_aa
TRBJ1-5 TRBV5-1 - - TGCGCCAGCAGCCAATTAGGGGTTGGTCAGCCCCAGCATTTT CASSQLGVGQPQHF
TRBJ2-6 TRBV7-6 - - TGTGCCAGCAGCTTAGGACCCTCTGGGGCCAACGTCCTGACTTTC CASSLGPSGANVLTF
TRBJ2-2 TRBV6-5 TRBD2 - TGTGCCAGCAAACGGGGGGGTGGCACCGGGGAGCTGTTTTTT CASKRGGGTGELFF
TRBJ2-3 TRBV5-5 TRBD2 - TGTGCCAGCAGCACACGCAGGGGACTAGCGGGGGGGCCTTCTGTATGGAATTTT CASSTRRGLAGGPSVWNF
TRBJ2-3 TRBV13 - - TGTGCCAGCAGCTCGTTTACAGATACGCAGTATTTT CASSSFTDTQYF
TRBJ1-2 TRBV9 TRBD1 - TGTGCCAGCAGCGTTGGGACAGGGTTTGGCTACACCTTC CASSVGTGFGYTF
TRBJ2-7 TRBV7-9 - few TGTGCCAGCAGCTTAGATTGGCAGGACGAGCAGTACTTC CASSLDWQDEQYF
TRBJ2-7 TRBV28 TRBD2 - TGTGCCAGCATTTCTAGCGGGGGTTACAACGAGCAGTACTTC CASISSGGYNEQYF
TRBJ2-3 TRBV2 TRBD2 few TGTGCCAGCAGCGGCGGACTAGCGGGGATGCCGCGTCGGACAGATACGCAGTATTTT CASSGGLAGMPRRTDTQYF
TRBJ1-1 TRBV7-9 - - TGTGCCAGCAGCCTACAGGGTCCGAACACTGAAGCTTTCTTT CASSLQGPNTEAFF
TRBJ1-6 TRBV27 - - TGTGCCAGCAGTTTAAGGGGACACAATTCACCCCTCCACTTT CASSLRGHNSPLHF
TRBJ1-1 TRBV12-5 - - TGTGCTAGTGGTTTGGCCCAGTTCGGTGGGGCGGCTTTCTTT CASGLAQFGGAAFF